The T cell receptor (beta chain) under discussion was sequenced for a study of naive and memory T cell subsets. The V gene lost 6 bases and the J gene lost 8 bases, with 10 bases spanning the gap. Germline V lookup: CDR1 SNHLY, CDR2 FYNNEI. This CDR3 has 12 amino acids. The beta constant-region primer was an equimolar mix of two oligonucleotides covering TRBC1 and TRBC2. Ligated cDNA was amplified by four rounds of PCR with nested alpha and beta constant-region primers and SP2. TCRdb redid the calling of the UMI-ligation and nested PCR reads with MiXCR, one entry per CDR3 protein. Here the sample spans roughly 17,000 distinct CDR3 sequences, 8.7% being singletons. This clonotype has at least ten counts.

The clonotype comes from a human donor in good health. V and J are TRBV2 and TRBJ1-4; no clear D gene. The source material was central memory CD8+ T cells from blood. The CDR3 here is CASSLAYEKLFF. CDR3 DNA sequence: TGTGCCAGCAGCCTGGCTTACGAAAAACTGTTTTTT.